This TCR beta chain originates from a study of CD8 T cells in ankylosing spondylitis. General study findings and limits: For ankylosing spondylitis blood, a TCR beta motif of about eight highly homologous variants appeared characteristic.

Germline assignment: CDR1 SGDLS and CDR2 YYNGEE. The CDR3 is 13 residues long. V was clipped by 4 bases and J by 3 bases, with 8 bases between them. MiXCR, run by TCRdb on the 5' RACE reads, gives a single entry per CDR3 protein. The table includes about 500,000 distinct CDR3 sequences, about 13% detected once. About this clonotype itself: Its antigen remains unidentified.

The J gene is TRBJ1-3, the V gene TRBV9; D perhaps matches TRBD1 (5 bases). Sequencing was done on a sample of blood, either unsorted or a sorted T cell fraction (not recorded which). The source of this sequence is a male donor with ankylosing spondylitis. The CDR3 loop reads CASSSGGGNTIYF. CDR3 nucleotide sequence: TGTGCCAGCAGCTCCGGGGGTGGAAACACCATATATTTT.